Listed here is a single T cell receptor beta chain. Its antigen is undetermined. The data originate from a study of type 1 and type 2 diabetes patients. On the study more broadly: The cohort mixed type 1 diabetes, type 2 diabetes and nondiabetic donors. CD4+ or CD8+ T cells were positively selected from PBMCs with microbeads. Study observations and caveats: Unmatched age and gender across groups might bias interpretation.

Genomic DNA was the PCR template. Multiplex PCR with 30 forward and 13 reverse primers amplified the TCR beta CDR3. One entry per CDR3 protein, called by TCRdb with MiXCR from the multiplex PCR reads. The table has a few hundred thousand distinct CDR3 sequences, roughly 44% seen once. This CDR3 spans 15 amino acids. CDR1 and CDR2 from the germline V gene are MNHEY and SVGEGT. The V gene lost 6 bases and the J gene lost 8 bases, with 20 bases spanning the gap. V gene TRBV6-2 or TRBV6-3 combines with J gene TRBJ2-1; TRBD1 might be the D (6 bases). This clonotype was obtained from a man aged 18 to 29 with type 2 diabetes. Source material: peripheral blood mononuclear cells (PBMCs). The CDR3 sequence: CASRSRSQGNDEQFF. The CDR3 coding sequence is TGTGCCAGCAGATCCCGTTCACAGGGCAACGATGAGCAGTTCTTC.